This T cell receptor (beta chain) was retrieved from a study of tumor-infiltrating lymphocytes in localized non-small cell lung cancer. Whole-study context: Resected tumor was paired with non-adjacent uninvolved lung from the same patient.

Method: immunoSEQ multiplex PCR; TCRdb's copy keeps in-frame clones and lacks some. In the table there are 3,500 to 4,000 clones, 75% to 85% of which are singletons. Overall study results and limits: Each assay used a separate piece of the same tissue.

For this clone: Its specificity is unknown.

The origin of this receptor is a human donor with non-small cell lung cancer. Sequenced sample: uninvolved lung tissue not adjacent to the tumor.

The CDR3 nucleotides are TGTGCCAGCAGCTTAGCTTCCAGCCTATATGGCTACACCTTC. Residues: CASSLASSLYGYTF. The rearrangement links TRBV7-9 to TRBJ1-2; D remains unclear. The CDR3 runs 14 residues. The V end was cut by 0 bases, the J end by 5 bases, with 10 bases between. The germline gives CDR1 SEHNR, CDR2 FQNEAQ (reference sequence).